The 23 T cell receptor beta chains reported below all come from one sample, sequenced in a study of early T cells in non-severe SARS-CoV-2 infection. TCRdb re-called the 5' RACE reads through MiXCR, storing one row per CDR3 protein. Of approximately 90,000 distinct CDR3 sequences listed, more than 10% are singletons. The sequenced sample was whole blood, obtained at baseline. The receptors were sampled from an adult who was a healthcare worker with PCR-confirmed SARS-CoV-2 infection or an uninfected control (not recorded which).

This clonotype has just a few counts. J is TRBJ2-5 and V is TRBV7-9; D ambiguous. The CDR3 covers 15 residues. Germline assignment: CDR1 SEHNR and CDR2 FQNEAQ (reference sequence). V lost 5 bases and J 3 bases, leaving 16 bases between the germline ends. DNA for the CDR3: TGTGCCAGCAGCCGGGCGGAAGGAGTGGAAGAGACCCAGTACTTC. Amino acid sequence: CASSRAEGVEETQYF.

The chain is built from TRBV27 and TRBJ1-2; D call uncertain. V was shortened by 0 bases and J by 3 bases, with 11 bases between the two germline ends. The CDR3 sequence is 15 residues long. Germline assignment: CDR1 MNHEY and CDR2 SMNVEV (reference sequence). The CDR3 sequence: CASSLSMPADYGYTF. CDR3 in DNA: TGTGCCAGCAGTTTATCGATGCCGGCGGACTATGGCTACACCTTC.

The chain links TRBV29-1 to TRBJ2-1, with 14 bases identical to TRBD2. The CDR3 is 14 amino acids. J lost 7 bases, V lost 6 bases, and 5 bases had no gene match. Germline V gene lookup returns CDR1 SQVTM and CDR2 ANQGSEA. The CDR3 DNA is TGCAGCGTAGCCGGGACTAGCGGGAGAAATGAGCAGTTCTTC. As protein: CSVAGTSGRNEQFF.

The CDR3 spells CSLWTGLQETQYF. For the CDR3, the DNA is TGCAGTCTTTGGACTGGACTTCAAGAGACCCAGTACTTC. The V call is TRBV20-1, the J call TRBJ2-5; weak D call: TRBD2 (5 bases). The V end was cut by 8 bases, the J end by 2 bases, with 15 bases between. The CDR3 runs to 13 residues. The germline V gene has CDR1 DFQATT and CDR2 SNEGSKA (reference sequence).

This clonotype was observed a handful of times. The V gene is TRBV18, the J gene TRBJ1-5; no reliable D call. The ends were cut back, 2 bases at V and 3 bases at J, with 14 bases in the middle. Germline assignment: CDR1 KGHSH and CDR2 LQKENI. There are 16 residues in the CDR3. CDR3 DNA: TGTGCCAGCTCACCAGCGGGCGGGAGGATCAATCAGCCCCAGCATTTT. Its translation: CASSPAGGRINQPQHF.

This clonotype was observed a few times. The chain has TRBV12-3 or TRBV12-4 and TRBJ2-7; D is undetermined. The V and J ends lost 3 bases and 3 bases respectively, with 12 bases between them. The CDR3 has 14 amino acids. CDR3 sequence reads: CASSFRPENYEQYF. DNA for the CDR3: TGTGCCAGCAGTTTTAGGCCCGAAAACTACGAGCAGTACTTC.

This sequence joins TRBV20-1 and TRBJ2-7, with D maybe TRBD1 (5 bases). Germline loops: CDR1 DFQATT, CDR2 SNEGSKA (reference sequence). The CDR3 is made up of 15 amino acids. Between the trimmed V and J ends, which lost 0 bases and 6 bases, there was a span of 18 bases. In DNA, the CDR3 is TGCAGTGCTAGAGATTTGGCAGGGTGGAGTTCCGAGCAGTACTTC. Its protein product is CSARDLAGWSSEQYF.

The CDR3 loop reads CASSFPGASNEKLFF. In DNA, the CDR3 is TGTGCCAGCAGCTTTCCAGGGGCAAGTAATGAAAAACTGTTTTTT. The chain uses TRBV7-9 and TRBJ1-4, with D perhaps matching TRBD1 (6 bases). CDR3 length equals 15 residues. CDR1 and CDR2 (germline): SEHNR, FQNEAQ (reference sequence). Trimming stripped 3 bases from V and 4 bases from J, with 12 bases between.

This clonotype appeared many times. The chain's CDR3 is CASSWQGAQPQHF. CDR3 in DNA: TGTGCCAGCAGCTGGCAGGGGGCTCAGCCCCAGCATTTT. This chain joins TRBV7-2 and TRBJ1-5; 8 bases match TRBD1. This CDR3 is built from 13 residues. Germline CDR1 SGHTA, CDR2 FQGNSA. V trimming: 4 bases; J trimming: 6 bases; junction bases outside the gene matches: 2.

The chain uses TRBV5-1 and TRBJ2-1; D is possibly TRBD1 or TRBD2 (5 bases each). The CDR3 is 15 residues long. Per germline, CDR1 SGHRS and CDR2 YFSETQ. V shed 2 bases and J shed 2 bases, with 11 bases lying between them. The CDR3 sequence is CASSFLGVTYNEQFF. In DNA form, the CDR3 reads TGCGCCAGCAGCTTTTTGGGGGTAACCTACAATGAGCAGTTCTTC.

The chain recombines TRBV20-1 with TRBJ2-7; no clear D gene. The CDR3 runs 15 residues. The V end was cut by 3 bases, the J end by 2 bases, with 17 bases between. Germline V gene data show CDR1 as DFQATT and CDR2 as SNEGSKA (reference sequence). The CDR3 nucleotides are TGCAGTGCTAGCGGGTCCAGGACGGACCCCTACGAGCAGTACTTC. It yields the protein CSASGSRTDPYEQYF.

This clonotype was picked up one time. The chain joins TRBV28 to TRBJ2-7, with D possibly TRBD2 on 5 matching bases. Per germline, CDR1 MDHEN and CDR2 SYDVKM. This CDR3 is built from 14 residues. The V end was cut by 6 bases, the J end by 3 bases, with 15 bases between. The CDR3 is CASRYRDGYYEQYF. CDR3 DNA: TGTGCCAGCAGGTACCGGGATGGATACTACGAGCAGTACTTC.

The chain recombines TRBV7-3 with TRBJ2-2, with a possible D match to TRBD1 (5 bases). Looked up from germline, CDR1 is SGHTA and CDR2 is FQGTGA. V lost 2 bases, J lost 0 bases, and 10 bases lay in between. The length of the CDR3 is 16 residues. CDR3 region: CASSLQSRANTGELFF. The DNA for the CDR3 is TGTGCCAGCAGCTTACAATCCAGGGCGAACACCGGGGAGCTGTTTTTT.

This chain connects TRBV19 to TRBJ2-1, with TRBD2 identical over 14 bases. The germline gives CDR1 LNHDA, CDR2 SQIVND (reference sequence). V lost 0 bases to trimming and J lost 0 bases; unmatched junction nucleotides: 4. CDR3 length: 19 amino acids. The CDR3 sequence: CASSIDRTSGRSSYNEQFF. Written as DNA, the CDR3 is TGTGCCAGTAGTATAGATCGGACTAGCGGGAGGAGCTCCTACAATGAGCAGTTCTTC.

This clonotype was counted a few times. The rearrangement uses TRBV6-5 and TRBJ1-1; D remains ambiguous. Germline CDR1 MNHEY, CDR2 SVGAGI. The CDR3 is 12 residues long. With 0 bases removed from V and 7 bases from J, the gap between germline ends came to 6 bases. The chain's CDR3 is CASSYSGSEAFF. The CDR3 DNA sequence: TGTGCCAGCAGTTACTCAGGGAGTGAAGCTTTCTTT.

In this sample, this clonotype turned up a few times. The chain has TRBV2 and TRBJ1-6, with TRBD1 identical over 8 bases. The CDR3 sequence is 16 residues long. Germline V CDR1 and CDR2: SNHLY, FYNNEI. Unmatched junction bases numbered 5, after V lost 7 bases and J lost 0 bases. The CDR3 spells CASKPGGLSYNSPLHF. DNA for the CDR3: TGTGCCAGCAAACCAGGGGGCCTCTCCTATAATTCACCCCTCCACTTT.

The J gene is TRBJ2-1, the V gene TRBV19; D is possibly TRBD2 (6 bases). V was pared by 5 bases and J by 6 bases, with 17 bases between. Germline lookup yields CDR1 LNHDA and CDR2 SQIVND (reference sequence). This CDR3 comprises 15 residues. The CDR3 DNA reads TGTGCCAGTAGTTTCCCGGGAGTTGCGTTCAATGAGCAGTTCTTC. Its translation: CASSFPGVAFNEQFF.

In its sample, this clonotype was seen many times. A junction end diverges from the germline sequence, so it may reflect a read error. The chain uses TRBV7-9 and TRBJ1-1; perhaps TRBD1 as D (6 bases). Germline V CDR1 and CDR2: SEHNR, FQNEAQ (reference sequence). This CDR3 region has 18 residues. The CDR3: CASSLAGGGDLMNTEVFF. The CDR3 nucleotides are TGTGCCAGCAGCTTAGCTGGTGGGGGCGACCTTATGAACACTGAAGTTTTCTTT.

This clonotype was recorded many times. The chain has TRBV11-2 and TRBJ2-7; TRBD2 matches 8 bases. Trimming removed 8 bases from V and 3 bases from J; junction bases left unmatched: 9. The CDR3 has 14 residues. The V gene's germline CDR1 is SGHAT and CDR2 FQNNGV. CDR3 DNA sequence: TGTGCCAGCGGTATAGCGGGGACTTACTACGAGCAGTACTTC. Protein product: CASGIAGTYYEQYF.

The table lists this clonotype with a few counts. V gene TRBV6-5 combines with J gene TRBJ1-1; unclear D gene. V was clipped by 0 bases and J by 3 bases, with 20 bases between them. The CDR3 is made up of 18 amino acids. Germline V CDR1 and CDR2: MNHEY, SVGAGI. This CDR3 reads CASSYSKELAAIDTEAFF. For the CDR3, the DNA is TGTGCCAGCAGTTACTCGAAGGAACTGGCGGCTATAGACACTGAAGCTTTCTTT.

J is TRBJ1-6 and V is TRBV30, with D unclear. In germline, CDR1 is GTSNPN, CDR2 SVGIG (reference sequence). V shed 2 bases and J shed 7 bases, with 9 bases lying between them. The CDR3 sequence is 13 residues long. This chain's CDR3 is CAWSIGRNSPLHF. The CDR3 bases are TGTGCCTGGAGTATAGGGCGGAATTCACCCCTCCACTTT.

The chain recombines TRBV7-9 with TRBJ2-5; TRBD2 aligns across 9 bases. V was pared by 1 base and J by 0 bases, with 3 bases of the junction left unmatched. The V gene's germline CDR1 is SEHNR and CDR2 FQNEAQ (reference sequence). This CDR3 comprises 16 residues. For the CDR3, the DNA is TGTGCCAGCAGCTTAGTTGGGACTAGCCACCAAGAGACCCAGTACTTC. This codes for CASSLVGTSHQETQYF.

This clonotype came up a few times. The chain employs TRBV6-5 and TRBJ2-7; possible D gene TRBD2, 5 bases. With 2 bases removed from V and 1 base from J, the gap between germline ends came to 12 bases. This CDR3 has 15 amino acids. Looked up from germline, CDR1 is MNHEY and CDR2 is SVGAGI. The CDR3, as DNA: TGTGCCAGCAGTTACGTCTCGGGCGGGTCCTACGAGCAGTACTTC. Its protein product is CASSYVSGGSYEQYF.